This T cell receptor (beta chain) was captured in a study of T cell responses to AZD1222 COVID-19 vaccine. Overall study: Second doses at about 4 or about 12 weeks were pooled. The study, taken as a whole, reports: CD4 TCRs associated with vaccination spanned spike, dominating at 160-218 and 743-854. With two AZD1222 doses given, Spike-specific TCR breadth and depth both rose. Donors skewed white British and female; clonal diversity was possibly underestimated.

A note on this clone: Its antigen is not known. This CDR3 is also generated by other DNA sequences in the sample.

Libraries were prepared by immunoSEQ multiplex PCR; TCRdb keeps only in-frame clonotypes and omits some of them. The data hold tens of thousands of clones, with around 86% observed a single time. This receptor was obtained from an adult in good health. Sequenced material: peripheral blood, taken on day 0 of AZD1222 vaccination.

The CDR3 nucleotides are TGTGCCAGCTCACCGCAGGGCGCATCCTACAATGAGCAGTTCTTC. This sequence encodes CASSPQGASYNEQFF. The rearrangement joins TRBV18 to TRBJ2-1, with a weak D call TRBD1 (5 bases). CDR3 length equals 15 residues. The V gene lost 3 bases and the J gene lost 1 base, with 10 bases spanning the gap. Germline V gene lookup returns CDR1 KGHSH and CDR2 LQKENI.